One sample yielded the 21 T cell receptor beta chains listed below, sequenced in a study of identifying expanded T cells in peripheral blood. Data came from immunoSEQ multiplex PCR; TCRdb stores just in-frame clones and leaves some out. The sample yields more than 85,000 clones, about 88% seen once. Sequenced material: blood. The receptors here all came from a person between 18 and 75 years old in good health.

J is TRBJ1-2 and V is TRBV6-5; D is possibly TRBD1 (6 bases). The CDR3 extends over 15 amino acids. V lost 0 bases, J lost 0 bases, and 8 bases lay in between. Germline V gives CDR1 MNHEY, CDR2 SVGAGI. CDR3: CASSYSRGTNYGYTF. As DNA, the CDR3 is TGTGCCAGCAGTTACTCGAGGGGGACTAACTATGGCTACACCTTC.

This rearrangement joins TRBV7-9 to TRBJ1-2; D not resolved. This CDR3 has 13 residues. Trimming cost V 4 bases and J 3 bases, with 9 bases left between them. Germline values: CDR1 SEHNR, CDR2 FQNEAQ (reference sequence). CDR3 DNA sequence: TGTGCCAGCAGCTCGACGGACTACTATGGCTACACCTTC. This gives the protein CASSSTDYYGYTF.

This chain joins TRBV2 and TRBJ1-6; 8 nucleotides align to TRBD1. CDR1 SNHLY and CDR2 FYNNEI come from the germline V gene. V lost 5 bases and J lost 5; bases outside the gene matches: 5. This CDR3 region has 15 residues. CDR3 sequence (DNA): TGTGCCAGCAGTCCGCAGGGACAGGATAATTCACCCCTCCACTTT. The encoded protein is CASSPQGQDNSPLHF.

The gene calls are TRBV19 and TRBJ1-2; TRBD1 is a possible D gene (5 bases). CDR1 and CDR2 (germline): LNHDA, SQIVND (reference sequence). This CDR3 has 12 amino acids. The V end was cut by 4 bases, the J end by 8 bases, with 11 bases between. CDR3 sequence (DNA): TGTGCCAGTAGTAAGGGGTGGGACGGCTACACCTTC. Protein sequence: CASSKGWDGYTF.

J is TRBJ2-1 and V is TRBV7-9; 10 positions agree with TRBD1. V lost 5 bases, J lost 10 bases, and 2 bases stayed unmatched. The germline V gene encodes CDR1 SEHNR and CDR2 FQNEAQ (reference sequence). The CDR3 consists of 12 residues. CDR3 DNA sequence: TGTGCCAGCAGCGCGACAGGGGGCGAGCAGTTCTTC. Its translation: CASSATGGEQFF.

This sequence joins TRBV2 and TRBJ1-5; weak D call: TRBD1 (6 bases). Trimming shortened V by 3 bases and J by 6 bases, and 15 bases separated the two germline ends. Germline CDR1 is SNHLY and CDR2 is FYNNEI. This CDR3 comprises 15 residues. CDR3 in amino acids: CASSETRGARQPQHF. CDR3 sequence (DNA): TGTGCCAGCAGTGAGACTCGGGGGGCGCGTCAGCCCCAGCATTTT.

The table lists this clone with a count of one. V gene TRBV12-5 combines with J gene TRBJ2-1; D not resolved. The CDR3 is made up of 12 amino acids. Germline V gene sequence: CDR1 LGHNT, CDR2 FRNRAP. Trimming stripped 5 bases from V and 6 bases from J, with 8 bases between. CDR3 sequence reads: CASGQTPNEQFF. The CDR3 DNA follows: TGTGCTAGTGGTCAAACCCCCAATGAGCAGTTCTTC.

The CDR3 sequence is CASSRMMSQGYTF. The CDR3 DNA is TGTGCCAGCAGCCGGATGATGTCCCAAGGCTACACCTTC. The V and J genes are TRBV7-9 and TRBJ1-2; D call uncertain. This CDR3 comprises 13 residues. Trimming stripped 5 bases from V and 8 bases from J, with 15 bases between. Germline loops: CDR1 SEHNR, CDR2 FQNEAQ (reference sequence). Full variable domain (missing parts from reference TRBV7-9 and TRBJ1-2): DTGVSQNPRHKITKRGQNVTFRCDPISEHNRLYWYRQTLGQGPEFLTYFQNEAQLEKSRLLSDRFSAERPKGSFSTLEIQRTEQGDSAMYLCASSRMMSQGYTFGSGTRLTVV.

This clone has only one observation. The gene calls are TRBV9 and TRBJ1-3; D unresolved. V was clipped by 2 bases and J by 0 bases, with 12 bases between them. Germline loops: CDR1 SGDLS, CDR2 YYNGEE. CDR3 length: 16 residues. CDR3 sequence reads: CASSVGGVSSGNTIYF. CDR3 coding DNA: TGTGCCAGCAGCGTCGGCGGGGTTAGCTCTGGAAACACCATATATTTT.

This chain joins TRBV5-1 and TRBJ2-2, with 10 bases that match TRBD1. This CDR3 has 17 amino acids. The germline V gene encodes CDR1 SGHRS and CDR2 YFSETQ. V lost 3 bases to trimming and J lost 1 base; unmatched junction nucleotides: 6. As DNA, the CDR3 is TGCGCCAGCAGCTACTTAGGACAGGGGGAGAACACCGGGGAGCTGTTTTTT. Its protein product is CASSYLGQGENTGELFF.

In this sample, this clone turned up once. The chain has TRBV18 and TRBJ2-7; D unresolved. The CDR3 consists of 14 residues. V dropped 2 bases and J dropped 4 bases, with 12 bases sitting between them. Germline values: CDR1 KGHSH, CDR2 LQKENI. As DNA, the CDR3 is TGTGCCAGCTCACCAAAGGGTTCCTTTTACGAGCAGTACTTC. Amino acid sequence: CASSPKGSFYEQYF.

The rearrangement joins TRBV6-4 to TRBJ2-7; D tentatively reads TRBD1 or TRBD2 (5 bases each). Trimming took off 1 base at V and 1 base at J, with 20 bases between the two ends. Germline lookup yields CDR1 MRHNA and CDR2 SNTAGT. CDR3 length: 18 residues. The CDR3 loop is CASSDCAGSSPPSYEQYF. CDR3 in DNA: TGTGCCAGCAGTGACTGCGCAGGGAGCTCCCCTCCTTCCTACGAGCAGTACTTC.

The chain is built from TRBV5-1 and TRBJ2-3; possibly TRBD2 for D (5 bases). Between the trimmed V and J ends, which lost 3 bases and 0 bases, there was a span of 8 bases. Looked up from germline, CDR1 is SGHRS and CDR2 is YFSETQ. CDR3 size: 14 residues. The CDR3 region is CASSSGGSTDTQYF. CDR3 DNA sequence: TGCGCCAGCAGCTCCGGAGGTAGCACAGATACGCAGTATTTT.

CDR3 nucleotides: TGTGCCAGCAGCTCCGGGACTAAGATCTCCTACGAGCAGTACTTC. It yields the protein CASSSGTKISYEQYF. This chain links TRBV7-3 with TRBJ2-5; 7 bases are shared with TRBD2. The assigned J gene may be wrong: the sequence end matches TRBJ2-7 better. The length of the CDR3 is 15 residues. Germline CDR1 is SGHTA and CDR2 is FQGTGA.

CDR3 amino acids: CASRLFGQNTEAFF. DNA for the CDR3: TGTGCCAGTCGCCTCTTTGGGCAGAACACTGAAGCTTTCTTT. The rearrangement uses TRBV19 and TRBJ1-1, with D uncertain. CDR1 is LNHDA and CDR2 is SQIVND in the germline V gene (reference sequence). The CDR3 loop spans 14 amino acids. The V and J ends lost 8 bases and 1 base respectively, with 14 bases between them.

The rearrangement joins TRBV19 to TRBJ1-4, with a tentative D call TRBD1 (5 bases). The CDR3 extends over 15 amino acids. With 1 base removed from V and 7 bases from J, the gap between germline ends came to 13 bases. From germline, CDR1 is LNHDA and CDR2 SQIVND (reference sequence). The DNA of the CDR3 is TGTGCCAGTAGTATAGTGGGGGACGGGTCTGAAAAACTGTTTTTT. Its protein is CASSIVGDGSEKLFF.

This chain uses TRBV18 with TRBJ2-7; D may be TRBD1 (7 bases). The germline V gene has CDR1 KGHSH and CDR2 LQKENI. The CDR3 is 16 amino acids. The V end was cut by 2 bases, the J end by 7 bases, with 21 bases between. CDR3 region: CASSPAGQNSAREQYF. The DNA for the CDR3 is TGTGCCAGCTCACCAGCGGGACAGAATTCCGCACGGGAGCAGTACTTC.

The chain joins TRBV7-7 to TRBJ1-2; 11 bases line up with TRBD1. V was clipped by 1 base and J by 8 bases; unmatched bases: 3. This CDR3 comprises 14 residues. Germline values: CDR1 SSHAT, CDR2 FNYEAQ (reference sequence). CDR3 loop: CASSLEGQGEGYTF. The CDR3, as DNA: TGTGCCAGCAGCTTAGAGGGACAGGGGGAAGGCTACACCTTC.

The rearrangement uses TRBV9 and TRBJ2-3, with D possibly matching TRBD1 (6 bases). Trimming removed 1 base at V and 0 bases at J, with 9 bases between. CDR1 SGDLS and CDR2 YYNGEE come from the germline V gene. The length of the CDR3 is 15 residues. The CDR3 sequence is CASSVRTASTDTQYF. The CDR3, as DNA: TGTGCCAGCAGCGTACGGACAGCGAGCACAGATACGCAGTATTTT. Combining the CDR3 with reference TRBV9 and TRBJ2-3 gives the whole variable domain DSGVTQTPKHLITATGQRVTLRCSPRSGDLSVYWYQQSLDQGLQFLIQYYNGEERAKGNILERFSAQQFPDLHSELNLSSLELGDSALYFCASSVRTASTDTQYFGPGTRLTVL.

The rearrangement links TRBV5-1 to TRBJ1-2; 7 positions match TRBD1. CDR1 is SGHRS and CDR2 is YFSETQ in the germline V gene. This CDR3 is 15 amino acids long. J was trimmed by 2 bases and V by 4 bases; bases with no gene match: 8. CDR3 sequence (DNA): TGCGCCAGCAGCAGTCAGGACAGGAAAAACTATGGCTACACCTTC. Translation: CASSSQDRKNYGYTF.

This sequence joins TRBV7-9 and TRBJ2-7, with D unresolved. This CDR3 contains 13 residues. Germline-derived CDR1 and CDR2 are SEHNR and FQNEAQ (reference sequence). Deletions cut 6 bases from V and 5 bases from J, with 14 bases between. CDR3: CASRNGPLDEQYF. The CDR3 DNA follows: TGTGCCAGCAGAAATGGTCCCCTAGACGAGCAGTACTTC.